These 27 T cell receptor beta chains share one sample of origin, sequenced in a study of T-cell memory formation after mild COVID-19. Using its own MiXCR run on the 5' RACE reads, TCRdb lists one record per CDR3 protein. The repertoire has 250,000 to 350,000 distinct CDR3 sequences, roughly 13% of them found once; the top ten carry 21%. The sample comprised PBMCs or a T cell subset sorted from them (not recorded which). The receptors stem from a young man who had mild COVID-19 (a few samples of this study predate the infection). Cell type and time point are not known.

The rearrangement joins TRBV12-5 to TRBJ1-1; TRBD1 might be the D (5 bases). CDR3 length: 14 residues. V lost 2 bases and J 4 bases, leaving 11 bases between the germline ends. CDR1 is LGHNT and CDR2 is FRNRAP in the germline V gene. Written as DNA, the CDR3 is TGTGCTAGTGGTTTGTGGGGGGGGTCCACTGAAGCTTTCTTT. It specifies CASGLWGGSTEAFF.

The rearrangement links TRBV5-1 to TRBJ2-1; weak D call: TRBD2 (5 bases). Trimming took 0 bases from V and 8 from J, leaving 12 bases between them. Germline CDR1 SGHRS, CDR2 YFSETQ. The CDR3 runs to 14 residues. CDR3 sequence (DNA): TGCGCCAGCAGCTTGGTGACCTCGCGGGATGAGCAGTTCTTC. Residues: CASSLVTSRDEQFF. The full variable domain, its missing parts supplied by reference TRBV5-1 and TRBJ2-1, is KAGVTQTPRYLIKTRGQQVTLSCSPISGHRSVSWYQQTPGQGLQFLFEYFSETQRNKGNFPGRFSGRQFSNSRSEMNVSTLELGDSALYLCASSLVTSRDEQFFGPGTRLTVL.

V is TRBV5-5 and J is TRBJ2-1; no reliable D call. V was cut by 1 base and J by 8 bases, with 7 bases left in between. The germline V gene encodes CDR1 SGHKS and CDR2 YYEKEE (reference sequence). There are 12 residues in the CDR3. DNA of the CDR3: TGTGCCAGCAGCTTGCCTCTCTATGAGCAGTTCTTC. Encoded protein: CASSLPLYEQFF.

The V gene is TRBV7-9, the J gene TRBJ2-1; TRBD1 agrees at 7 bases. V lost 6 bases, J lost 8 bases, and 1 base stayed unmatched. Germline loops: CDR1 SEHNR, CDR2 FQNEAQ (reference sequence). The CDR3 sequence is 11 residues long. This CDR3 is CASRTGDEQFF. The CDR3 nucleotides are TGTGCCAGCAGAACAGGGGATGAGCAGTTCTTC.

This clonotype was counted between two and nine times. This CDR3 is CASSLDQGRGAGYTF. In DNA, the CDR3 is TGTGCCAGCAGCTTAGACCAGGGAAGGGGTGCTGGCTACACCTTC. The chain recombines TRBV7-9 with TRBJ1-2; D might be TRBD1 (5 bases). V was clipped by 1 base and J by 7 bases, with 16 bases between them. CDR1 and CDR2 (germline): SEHNR, FQNEAQ (reference sequence). CDR3 length: 15 residues.

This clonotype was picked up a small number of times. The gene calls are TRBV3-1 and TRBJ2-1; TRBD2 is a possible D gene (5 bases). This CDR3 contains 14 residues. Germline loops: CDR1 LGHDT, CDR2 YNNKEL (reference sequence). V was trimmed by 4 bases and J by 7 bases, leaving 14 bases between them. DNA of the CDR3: TGTGCCAGCAGCCCGGGGTCCGCTGGAAATGAGCAGTTCTTC. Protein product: CASSPGSAGNEQFF.

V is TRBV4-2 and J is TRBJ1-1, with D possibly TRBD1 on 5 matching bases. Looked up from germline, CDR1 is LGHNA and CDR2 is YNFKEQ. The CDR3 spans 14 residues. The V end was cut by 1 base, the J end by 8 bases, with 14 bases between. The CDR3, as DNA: TGTGCCAGCAGCCAAGGGGGGATTGAGCTAGAAGCTTTCTTT. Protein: CASSQGGIELEAFF.

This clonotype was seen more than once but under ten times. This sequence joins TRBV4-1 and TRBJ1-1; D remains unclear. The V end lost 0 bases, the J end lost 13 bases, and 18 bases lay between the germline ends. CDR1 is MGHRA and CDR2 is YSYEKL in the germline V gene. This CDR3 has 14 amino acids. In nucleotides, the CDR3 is TGCGCCAGCAGCCAAGATCGGGGAACAAGACCTGGTTTCTTT. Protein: CASSQDRGTRPGFF.

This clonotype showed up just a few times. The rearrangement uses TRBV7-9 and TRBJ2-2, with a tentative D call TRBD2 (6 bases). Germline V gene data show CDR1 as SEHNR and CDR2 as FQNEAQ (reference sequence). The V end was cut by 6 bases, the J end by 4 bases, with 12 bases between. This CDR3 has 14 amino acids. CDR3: CASSLGLITGELFF. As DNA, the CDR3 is TGTGCCAGCAGTTTGGGACTGATCACCGGGGAGCTGTTTTTT. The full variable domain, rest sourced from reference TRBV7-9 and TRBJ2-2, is DTGVSQNPRHKITKRGQNVTFRCDPISEHNRLYWYRQTLGQGPEFLTYFQNEAQLEKSRLLSDRFSAERPKGSFSTLEIQRTEQGDSAMYLCASSLGLITGELFFGEGSRLTVL.

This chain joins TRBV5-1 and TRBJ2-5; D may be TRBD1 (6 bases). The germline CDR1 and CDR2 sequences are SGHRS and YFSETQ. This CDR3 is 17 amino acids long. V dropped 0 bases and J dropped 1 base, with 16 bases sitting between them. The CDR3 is CASSLVGLGQSQETQYF. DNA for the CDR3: TGCGCCAGCAGCTTGGTGGGTTTAGGACAGTCCCAAGAGACCCAGTACTTC.

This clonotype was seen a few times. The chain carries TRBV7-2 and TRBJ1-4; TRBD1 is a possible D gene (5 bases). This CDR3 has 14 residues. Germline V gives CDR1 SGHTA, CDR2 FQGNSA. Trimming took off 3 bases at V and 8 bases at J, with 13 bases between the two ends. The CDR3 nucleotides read TGTGCCAGCAGCTTTATCAGGGAGGGAGAAAAACTGTTTTTT. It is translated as CASSFIREGEKLFF.

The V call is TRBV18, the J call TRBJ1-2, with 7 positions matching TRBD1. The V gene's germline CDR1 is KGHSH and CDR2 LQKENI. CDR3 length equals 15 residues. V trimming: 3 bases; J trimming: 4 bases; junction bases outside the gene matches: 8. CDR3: CASSPTSDRAYGYTF. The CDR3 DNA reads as TGTGCCAGCTCACCTACATCCGACAGGGCCTATGGCTACACCTTC.

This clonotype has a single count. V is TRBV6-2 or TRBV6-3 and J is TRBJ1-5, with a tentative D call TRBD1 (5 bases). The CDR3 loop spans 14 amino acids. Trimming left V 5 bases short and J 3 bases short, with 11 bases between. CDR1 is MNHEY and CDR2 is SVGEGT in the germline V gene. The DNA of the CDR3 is TGTGCCAGCAGTCAGGGTGTGGACAATCAGCCCCAGCATTTT. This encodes CASSQGVDNQPQHF.

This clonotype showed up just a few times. The CDR3 region is CASSNRDWGNEQFF. The DNA of the CDR3 is TGTGCCAGCAGTAATAGGGACTGGGGCAATGAGCAGTTCTTC. The chain has TRBV12-3 or TRBV12-4 and TRBJ2-1; the D gene is possibly TRBD2 (6 bases). The length of the CDR3 is 14 residues. The ends were cut back, 5 bases at V and 6 bases at J, with 14 bases in the middle.

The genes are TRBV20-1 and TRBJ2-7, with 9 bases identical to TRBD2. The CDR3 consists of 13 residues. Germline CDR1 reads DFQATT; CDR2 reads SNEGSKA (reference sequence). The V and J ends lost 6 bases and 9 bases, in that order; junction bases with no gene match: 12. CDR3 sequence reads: CSAEPGAGGWQYV. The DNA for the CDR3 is TGCAGTGCGGAACCTGGAGCGGGGGGATGGCAGTACGTC.

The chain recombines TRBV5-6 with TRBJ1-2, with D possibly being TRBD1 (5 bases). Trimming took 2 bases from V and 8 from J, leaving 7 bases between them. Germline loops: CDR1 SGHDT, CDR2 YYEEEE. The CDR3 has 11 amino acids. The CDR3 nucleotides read TGTGCCAGCAGCTTCCCAGGGGGCTACACCTTC. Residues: CASSFPGGYTF.

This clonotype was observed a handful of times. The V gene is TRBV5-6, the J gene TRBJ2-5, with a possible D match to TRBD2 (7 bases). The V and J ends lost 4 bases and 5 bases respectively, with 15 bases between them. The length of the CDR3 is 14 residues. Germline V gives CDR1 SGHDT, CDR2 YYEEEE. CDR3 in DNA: TGTGCCAGCAGCCCACGCGGGGGCCTGGAGACCCAGTACTTC. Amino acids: CASSPRGGLETQYF.

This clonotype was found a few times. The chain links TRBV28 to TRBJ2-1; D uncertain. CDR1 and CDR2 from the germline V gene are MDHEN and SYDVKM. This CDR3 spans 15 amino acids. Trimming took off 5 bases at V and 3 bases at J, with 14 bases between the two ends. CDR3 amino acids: CASSKTGDSYNEQFF. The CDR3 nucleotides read TGTGCCAGCAGTAAGACTGGGGATAGCTACAATGAGCAGTTCTTC.

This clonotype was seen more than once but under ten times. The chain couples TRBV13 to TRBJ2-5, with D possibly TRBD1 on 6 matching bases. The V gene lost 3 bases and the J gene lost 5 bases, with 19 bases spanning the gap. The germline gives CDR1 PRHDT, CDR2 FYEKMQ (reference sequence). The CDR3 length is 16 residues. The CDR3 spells CASSFGRDTIRETQYF. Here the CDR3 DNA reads TGTGCCAGCAGCTTCGGCCGGGACACTATAAGGGAGACCCAGTACTTC.

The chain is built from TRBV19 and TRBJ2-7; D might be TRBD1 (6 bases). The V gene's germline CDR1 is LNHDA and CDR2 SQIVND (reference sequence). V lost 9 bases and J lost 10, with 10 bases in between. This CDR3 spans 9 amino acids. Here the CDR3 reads CARGDKQYV. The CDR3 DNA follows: TGTGCCAGGGGGGACAAACAGTACGTC.

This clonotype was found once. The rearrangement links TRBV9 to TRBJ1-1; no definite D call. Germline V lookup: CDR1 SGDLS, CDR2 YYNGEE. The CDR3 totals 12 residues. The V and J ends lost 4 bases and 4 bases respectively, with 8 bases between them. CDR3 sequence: CASSQMGTEAFF. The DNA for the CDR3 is TGTGCCAGCAGCCAGATGGGCACTGAAGCTTTCTTT.

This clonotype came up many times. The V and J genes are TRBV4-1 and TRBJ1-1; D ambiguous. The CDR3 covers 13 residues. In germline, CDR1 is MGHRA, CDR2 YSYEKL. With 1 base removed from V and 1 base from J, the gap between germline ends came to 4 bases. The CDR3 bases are TGCGCCAGCAGCCAAGGACCGAACACTGAAGCTTTCTTT. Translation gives CASSQGPNTEAFF.

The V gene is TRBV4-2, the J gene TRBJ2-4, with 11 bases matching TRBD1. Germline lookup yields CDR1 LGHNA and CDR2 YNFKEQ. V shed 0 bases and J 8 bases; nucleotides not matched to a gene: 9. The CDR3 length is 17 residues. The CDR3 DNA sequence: TGTGCCAGCAGCCAAGATTGGGCGGGGACAGGGGGATACATTCAGTACTTC. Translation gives CASSQDWAGTGGYIQYF.

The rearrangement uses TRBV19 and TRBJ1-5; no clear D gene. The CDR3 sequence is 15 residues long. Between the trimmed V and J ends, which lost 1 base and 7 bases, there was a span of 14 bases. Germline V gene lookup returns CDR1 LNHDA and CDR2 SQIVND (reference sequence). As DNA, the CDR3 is TGTGCCAGTAGTATAGTACACCTTCTGGGGCAGCCCCAGCATTTT. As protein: CASSIVHLLGQPQHF. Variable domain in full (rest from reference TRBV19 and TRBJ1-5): DGGITQSPKYLFRKEGQNVTLSCEQNLNHDAMYWYRQDPGQGLRLIYYSQIVNDFQKGDIAEGYSVSREKKESFPLTVTSAQKNPTAFYLCASSIVHLLGQPQHFGDGTRLSIL.

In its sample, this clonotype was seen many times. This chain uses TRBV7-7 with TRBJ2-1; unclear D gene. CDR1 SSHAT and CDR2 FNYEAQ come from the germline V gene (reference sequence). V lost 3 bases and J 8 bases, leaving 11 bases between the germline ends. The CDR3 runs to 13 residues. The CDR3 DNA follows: TGTGCCAGCAGCTTCTTGGGTTCGGATGAGCAGTTCTTC. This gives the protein CASSFLGSDEQFF.

CDR3 bases: TGTGCCAGCAGCTTATCACTAGCGGGGGGGGAGACCCAGTACTTC. Residues: CASSLSLAGGETQYF. The genes are TRBV7-2 and TRBJ2-5; 13 bases fit TRBD2. J lost 5 bases, V lost 2 bases, and 2 bases had no gene match. The CDR3 spans 15 residues. Germline V gene data show CDR1 as SGHTA and CDR2 as FQGNSA.

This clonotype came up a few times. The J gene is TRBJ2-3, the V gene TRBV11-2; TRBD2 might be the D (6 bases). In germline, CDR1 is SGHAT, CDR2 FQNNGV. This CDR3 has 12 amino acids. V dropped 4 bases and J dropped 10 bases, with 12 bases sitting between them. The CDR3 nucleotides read TGTGCCAGCAGCTGGAGGGTGGTCGCGCAGTATTTT. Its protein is CASSWRVVAQYF.